Following are 9 T cell receptor beta chains from one sample sequenced in a study of regulatory T cells in long-lasting Graves disease. Described time point: newly diagnosed GD, antithyroid drugs for less than 3 months. RNA isolated from PBMCs was used to make the TCR library. In building TCR beta libraries, iRepertoire HTBI primers were used together with Arm-PCR of CDR3 regions. A single record per CDR3 protein comes from TCRdb applying MiXCR to the multiplex PCR reads. This sample has some 350,000 distinct CDR3 sequences; around 16% occur once, and the top ten carry 20%. These sequences were also reported in another study, on T cells in Graves' hyperthyroidism and ophthalmopathy.

The starting material was peripheral blood mononuclear cells (PBMCs), obtained at new diagnosis, from a patient treated with antithyroid drugs. These receptors originate from a woman aged 18-35 years with Graves disease.

In its sample, this clonotype was seen a few times. V gene TRBV6-2 or TRBV6-3 combines with J gene TRBJ1-1; no reliable D call. Germline CDR1 reads MNHEY; CDR2 reads SVGEGT. The ends were cut back, 7 bases at V and 1 base at J, with 7 bases in the middle. The CDR3 extends over 12 amino acids. CDR3 coding DNA: TGTGCCAGCATAGGTCAGAACACTGAAGCTTTCTTT. Translation gives CASIGQNTEAFF.

The chain employs TRBV24-1 and TRBJ1-5; no clear D gene. Trimming stripped 4 bases from V and 11 bases from J, with 14 bases between. Germline assignment: CDR1 KGHDR and CDR2 SFDVKD. This CDR3 has 13 residues. The chain's CDR3 is CATSEQATTAQHF. The CDR3 nucleotides read TGTGCCACCAGTGAGCAGGCAACCACAGCCCAGCATTTT.

The V and J genes are TRBV6-1 and TRBJ1-6; D gene uncertain. Trimming left V 3 bases short and J 14 bases short, with 8 bases between. Germline CDR1 reads MNHNS; CDR2 reads SASEGT. This CDR3 contains 11 residues. In DNA, the CDR3 is TGTGCCAGCAGTGATCTCCGGGCCCTCCACTTT. This sequence encodes CASSDLRALHF.

This clonotype was found a few times. V and J are TRBV4-1 and TRBJ2-1; the D is unclear. V lost 0 bases and J 8 bases, leaving 8 bases between the germline ends. The CDR3 is 13 residues long. Germline CDR1 MGHRA, CDR2 YSYEKL. CDR3 DNA sequence: TGCGCCAGCAGCCAAGATGGGTCCGATGAGCAGTTCTTC. Encoded protein: CASSQDGSDEQFF.

The J gene is TRBJ1-1, the V gene TRBV12-3 or TRBV12-4; D is possibly TRBD1 (6 bases). V was trimmed by 6 bases and J by 14 bases, leaving 16 bases between them. This CDR3 spans 11 amino acids. CDR3: CASSYRENAFF. CDR3 nucleotides: TGTGCCAGCAGCTACAGGGAAAATGCCTTCTTT.

This clonotype has a handful of counts. This may arise from a read error, as a much more abundant clone is one base away. The chain uses TRBV7-3 and TRBJ2-1, with D possibly TRBD1 on 5 matching bases. This CDR3 is 14 amino acids long. Germline loops: CDR1 SGHTA, CDR2 FQGTGA. The CDR3 sequence is CACSWGDSNNEQFF. The CDR3 DNA is TGTGCCTGCAGCTGGGGTGACAGTAACAATGAGCAGTTCTTC.

In its sample, this clonotype was seen a few times. Germline is not matched at one junction end, which may reflect a read error. The rearrangement links TRBV27 to TRBJ2-7; no firm D call. This CDR3 has 13 amino acids. Germline V gene lookup returns CDR1 MNHEY and CDR2 SMNVEV (reference sequence). The CDR3 DNA is TGTGCCAGCAGCTTATTCACGGGTTACGAGCAGTACTTC. Translating gives CASSLFTGYEQYF.

The table lists this clonotype with many counts. The rearrangement uses TRBV5-1 and TRBJ2-7; D is uncertain. CDR3 length equals 14 residues. The germline V gene has CDR1 SGHRS and CDR2 YFSETQ. With 7 bases removed from V and 6 bases from J, the gap between germline ends came to 20 bases. Here the CDR3 reads CASAPPPPSSEQYF. CDR3 sequence (DNA): TGCGCCAGCGCTCCCCCACCCCCCTCGAGCGAGCAGTACTTC. Full variable domain (rest looked up from reference TRBV5-1 and TRBJ2-7): KAGVTQTPRYLIKTRGQQVTLSCSPISGHRSVSWYQQTPGQGLQFLFEYFSETQRNKGNFPGRFSGRQFSNSRSEMNVSTLELGDSALYLCASAPPPPSSEQYFGPGTRLTVT.

This clonotype was seen ten or more times. The chain is built from TRBV7-2 and TRBJ2-1, with a weak D call TRBD2 (5 bases). The CDR3 sequence is 14 residues long. CDR1 is SGHTA, CDR2 FQGNSA, per germline. The V end was cut by 3 bases, the J end by 2 bases, with 8 bases between. The CDR3 sequence: CASSFSVAYNEQFF. CDR3 bases: TGTGCCAGCAGCTTTAGCGTTGCCTACAATGAGCAGTTCTTC.